One sample yielded the 3 T cell receptor beta chains listed below, sequenced in a study of beta chain features in type 1 diabetes. Study results and caveats: When Type 1 diabetes patients were examined, their TCRB CDR3s proved moderately but significantly shorter in all four CD4+ subsets.

Their recognized antigens are unknown. Every bit of the isolated RNA underwent reverse transcription, so sequencing read expressed TCRB transcripts. Produced via immunoSEQ multiplex PCR; TCRdb's table is partial and in-frame only. The repertoire holds approximately 280,000 clones, with 15% as singletons. Sequencing was carried out using naive CD4+ T cells from blood. These TCRs come from a man aged 18 to 30 with type 1 diabetes.

This clone has only a few counts. This sequence joins TRBV5-4 and TRBJ2-1, with TRBD2 matching over 10 bases. Germline V gene data show CDR1 as SGHNT and CDR2 as YYREEE (reference sequence). CDR3 length equals 15 residues. J gave up 5 bases and V 2 bases, and 4 bases lay outside the gene matches. The CDR3 DNA reads TGTGCCAGCAGCTTAAGCGGGAGGGCCCACAATGAGCAGTTCTTC. Protein sequence: CASSLSGRAHNEQFF.

The V and J genes are TRBV19 and TRBJ2-1; 8 nucleotides agree with TRBD1. V shed 9 bases and J 4 bases; nucleotides not matched to a gene: 5. The CDR3 consists of 13 residues. The germline CDR1 and CDR2 sequences are LNHDA and SQIVND (reference sequence). The CDR3 nucleotides read TGTGCCAGCTCCCGGGACAGGTACAATGAGCAGTTCTTC. Its protein is CASSRDRYNEQFF. The full variable domain, with the rest looked up from reference TRBV19 and TRBJ2-1, is DGGITQSPKYLFRKEGQNVTLSCEQNLNHDAMYWYRQDPGQGLRLIYYSQIVNDFQKGDIAEGYSVSREKKESFPLTVTSAQKNPTAFYLCASSRDRYNEQFFGPGTRLTVL.

V and J are TRBV28 and TRBJ2-7, with D perhaps matching TRBD1 (5 bases). V lost 7 bases, J lost 0 bases, and 13 bases lay in between. The germline CDR1 and CDR2 sequences are MDHEN and SYDVKM. The CDR3 covers 14 residues. This chain's CDR3 is CASIPPDTSYEQYF. In DNA form, the CDR3 reads TGTGCCAGCATTCCTCCGGACACCTCCTACGAGCAGTACTTC.